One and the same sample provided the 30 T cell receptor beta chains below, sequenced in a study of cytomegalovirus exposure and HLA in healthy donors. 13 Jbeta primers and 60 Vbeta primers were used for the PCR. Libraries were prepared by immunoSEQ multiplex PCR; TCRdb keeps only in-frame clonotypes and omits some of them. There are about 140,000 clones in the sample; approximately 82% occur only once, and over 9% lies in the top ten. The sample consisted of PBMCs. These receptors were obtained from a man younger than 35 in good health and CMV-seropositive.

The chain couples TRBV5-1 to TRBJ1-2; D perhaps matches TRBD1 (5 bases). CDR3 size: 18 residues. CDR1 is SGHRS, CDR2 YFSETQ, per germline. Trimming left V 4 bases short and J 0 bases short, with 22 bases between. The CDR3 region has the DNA TGCGCCAGCAGCAACACAAACACCTCAGGGAGGACTAACTATGGCTACACCTTC. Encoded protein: CASSNTNTSGRTNYGYTF.

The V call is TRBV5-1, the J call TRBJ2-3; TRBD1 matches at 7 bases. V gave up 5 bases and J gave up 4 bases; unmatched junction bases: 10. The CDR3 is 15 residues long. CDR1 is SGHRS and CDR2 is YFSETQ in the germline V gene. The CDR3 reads CASRKGTEGADTQYF. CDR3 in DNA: TGCGCCAGCAGAAAAGGGACAGAGGGCGCAGATACGCAGTATTTT.

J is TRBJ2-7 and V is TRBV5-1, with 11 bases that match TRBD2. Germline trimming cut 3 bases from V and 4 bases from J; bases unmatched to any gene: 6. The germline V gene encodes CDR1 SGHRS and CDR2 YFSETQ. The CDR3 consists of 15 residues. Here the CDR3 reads CASSYQTSGNYEQYF. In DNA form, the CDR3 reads TGCGCCAGCAGCTACCAGACTAGCGGGAATTACGAGCAGTACTTC.

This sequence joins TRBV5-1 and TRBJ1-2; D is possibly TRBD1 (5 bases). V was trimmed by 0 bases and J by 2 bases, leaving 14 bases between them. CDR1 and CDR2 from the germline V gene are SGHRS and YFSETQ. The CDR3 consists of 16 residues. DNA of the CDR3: TGCGCCAGCAGCTTGGCCCAGCGGGCAGGGAACTATGGCTACACCTTC. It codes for CASSLAQRAGNYGYTF.

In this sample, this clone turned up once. The CDR3 is CASSLSPGGRLDTQYF. CDR3 DNA: TGTGCCAGCAGTTTATCCCCGGGTGGTCGCCTAGATACGCAGTATTTT. The rearrangement uses TRBV27 and TRBJ2-3; D unresolved. Trimming shortened V by 0 bases and J by 5 bases, and 15 bases separated the two germline ends. Germline CDR1 and CDR2: MNHEY and SMNVEV (reference sequence). The CDR3 consists of 16 residues.

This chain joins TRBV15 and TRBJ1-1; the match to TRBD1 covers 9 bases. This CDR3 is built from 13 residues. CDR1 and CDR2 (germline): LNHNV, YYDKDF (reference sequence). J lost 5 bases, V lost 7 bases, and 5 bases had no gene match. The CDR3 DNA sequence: TGTGCCACCACGGGACAGGGATGGACTGAAGCTTTCTTT. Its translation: CATTGQGWTEAFF.

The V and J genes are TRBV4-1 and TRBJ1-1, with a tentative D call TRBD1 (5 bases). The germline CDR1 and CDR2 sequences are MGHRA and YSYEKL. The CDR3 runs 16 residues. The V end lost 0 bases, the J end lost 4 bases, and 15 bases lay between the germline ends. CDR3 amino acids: CASSQDGSGGVTEAFF. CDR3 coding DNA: TGCGCCAGCAGCCAAGATGGGTCGGGAGGGGTCACTGAAGCTTTCTTT.

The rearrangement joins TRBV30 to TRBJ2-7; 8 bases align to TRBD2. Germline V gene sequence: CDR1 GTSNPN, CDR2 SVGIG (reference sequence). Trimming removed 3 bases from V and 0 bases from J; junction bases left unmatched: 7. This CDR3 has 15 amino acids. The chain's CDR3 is CAWRASSGYSYEQYF. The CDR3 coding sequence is TGTGCCTGGAGAGCCTCTAGCGGGTACTCCTACGAGCAGTACTTC.

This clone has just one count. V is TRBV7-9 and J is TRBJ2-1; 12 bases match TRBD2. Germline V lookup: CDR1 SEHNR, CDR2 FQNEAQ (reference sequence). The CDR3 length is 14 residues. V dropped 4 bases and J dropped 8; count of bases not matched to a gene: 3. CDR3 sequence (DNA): TGTGCCAGCAGCTCGACTAGCGGGAGCGATGAGCAGTTCTTC. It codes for CASSSTSGSDEQFF.

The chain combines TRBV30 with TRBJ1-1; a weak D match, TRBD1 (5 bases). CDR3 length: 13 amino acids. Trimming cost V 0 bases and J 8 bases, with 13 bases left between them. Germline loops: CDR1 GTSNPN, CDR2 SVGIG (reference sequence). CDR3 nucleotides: TGTGCCTGGAGTGTACTTTTGGGGGGGGAAGCTTTCTTT. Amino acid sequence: CAWSVLLGGEAFF.

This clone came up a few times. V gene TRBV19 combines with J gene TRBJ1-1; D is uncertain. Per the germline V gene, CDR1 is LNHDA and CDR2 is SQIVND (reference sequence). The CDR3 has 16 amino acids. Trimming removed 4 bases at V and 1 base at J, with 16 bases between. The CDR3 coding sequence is TGTGCCAGTAGTAACCCAACTTTGCCTGCGAACACTGAAGCTTTCTTT. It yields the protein CASSNPTLPANTEAFF.

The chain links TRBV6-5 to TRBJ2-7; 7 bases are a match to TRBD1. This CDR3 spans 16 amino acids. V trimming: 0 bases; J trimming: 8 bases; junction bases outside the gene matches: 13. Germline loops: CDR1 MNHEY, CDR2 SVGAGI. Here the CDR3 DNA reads TGTGCCAGCAGTTACTCGGCGCCTGAGAGGGGGCAGAAGCAGTACTTC. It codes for CASSYSAPERGQKQYF.

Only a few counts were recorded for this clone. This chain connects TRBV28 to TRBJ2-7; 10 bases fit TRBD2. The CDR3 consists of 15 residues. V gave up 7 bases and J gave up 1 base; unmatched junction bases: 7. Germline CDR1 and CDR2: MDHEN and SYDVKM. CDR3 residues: CASTGPSGRSYEQYF. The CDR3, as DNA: TGTGCCAGCACCGGTCCTAGCGGGAGATCCTACGAGCAGTACTTC.

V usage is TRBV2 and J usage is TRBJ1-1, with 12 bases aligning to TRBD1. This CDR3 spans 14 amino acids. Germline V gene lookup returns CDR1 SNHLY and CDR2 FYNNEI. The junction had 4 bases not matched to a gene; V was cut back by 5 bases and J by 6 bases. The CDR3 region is CASSRDRGLSEAFF. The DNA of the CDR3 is TGTGCCAGCAGTCGGGACAGGGGGCTGTCTGAAGCTTTCTTT.

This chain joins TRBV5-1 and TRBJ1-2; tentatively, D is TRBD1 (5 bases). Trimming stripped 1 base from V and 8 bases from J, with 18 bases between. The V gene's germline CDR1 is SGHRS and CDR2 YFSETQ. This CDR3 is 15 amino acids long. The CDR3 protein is CASSLTGEDWRGYTF. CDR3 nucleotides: TGCGCCAGCAGCTTGACGGGGGAAGATTGGAGGGGCTACACCTTC.

Here the CDR3 reads CASSRTSGRSYNEQFF. CDR3 DNA: TGCGCCAGCAGTAGGACTAGCGGGAGGTCCTACAATGAGCAGTTCTTC. This chain joins TRBV10-1 and TRBJ2-1, with 14 bases fitting TRBD2. Germline V CDR1 and CDR2: WNHNN, SYGVQD (reference sequence). This CDR3 is built from 16 residues. V trimming: 5 bases; J trimming: 1 base; junction bases outside the gene matches: 1.

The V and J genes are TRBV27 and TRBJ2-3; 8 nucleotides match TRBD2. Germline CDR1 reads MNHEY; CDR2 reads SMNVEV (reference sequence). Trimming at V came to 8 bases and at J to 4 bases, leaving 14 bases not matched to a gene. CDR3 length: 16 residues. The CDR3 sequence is CASRSLAGRVSDTQYF. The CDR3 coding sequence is TGTGCCAGCCGCTCCTTAGCGGGACGGGTATCAGATACGCAGTATTTT.

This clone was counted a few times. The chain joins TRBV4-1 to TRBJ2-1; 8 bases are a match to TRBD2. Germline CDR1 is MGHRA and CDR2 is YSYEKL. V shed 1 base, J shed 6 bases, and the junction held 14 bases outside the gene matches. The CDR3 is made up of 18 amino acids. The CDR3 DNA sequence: TGCGCCAGCAGCCAAGGAGGAATAGTGATGCGGGAGGTCAATGAGCAGTTCTTC. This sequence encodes CASSQGGIVMREVNEQFF.

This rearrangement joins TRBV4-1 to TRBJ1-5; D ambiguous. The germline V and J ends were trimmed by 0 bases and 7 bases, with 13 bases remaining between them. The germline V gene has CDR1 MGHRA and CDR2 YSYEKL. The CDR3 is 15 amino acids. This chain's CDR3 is CASSQEGWTGQPQHF. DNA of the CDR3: TGCGCCAGCAGCCAAGAAGGCTGGACTGGGCAGCCCCAGCATTTT.

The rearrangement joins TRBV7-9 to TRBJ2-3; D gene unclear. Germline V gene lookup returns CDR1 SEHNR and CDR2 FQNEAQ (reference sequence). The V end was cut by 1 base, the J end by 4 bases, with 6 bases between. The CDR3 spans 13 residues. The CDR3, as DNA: TGTGCCAGCAGCTTAGATCCAGCAGATACGCAGTATTTT. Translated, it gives CASSLDPADTQYF.

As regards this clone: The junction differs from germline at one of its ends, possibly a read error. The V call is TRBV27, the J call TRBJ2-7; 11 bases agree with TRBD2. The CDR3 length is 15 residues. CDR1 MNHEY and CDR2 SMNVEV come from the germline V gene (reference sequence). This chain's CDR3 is CSSSLETSGTYEQYF. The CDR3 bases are TGTTCCAGCAGTTTAGAGACTAGCGGGACCTACGAGCAGTACTTC.

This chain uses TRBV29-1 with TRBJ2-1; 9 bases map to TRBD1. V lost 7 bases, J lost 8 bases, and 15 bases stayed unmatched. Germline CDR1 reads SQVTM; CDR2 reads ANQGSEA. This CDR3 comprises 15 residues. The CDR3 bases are TGCAGCGCCCCCTACTATGGGACAGGGCCCCATGAGCAGTTCTTC. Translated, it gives CSAPYYGTGPHEQFF.

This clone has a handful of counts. CDR3 loop: CASTKGGNTEAFF. In DNA form, the CDR3 reads TGTGCCAGCACAAAAGGGGGGAACACTGAAGCTTTCTTT. The chain recombines TRBV25-1 with TRBJ1-1, with a weak D call TRBD1 (6 bases). V was cut by 7 bases and J by 1 base, with 10 bases left in between. This CDR3 has 13 amino acids. Looked up from germline, CDR1 is MGHDK and CDR2 is SYGVNS. Full variable domain (outside the CDR3, taken from reference TRBV25-1 and TRBJ1-1): EADIYQTPRYLVIGTGKKITLECSQTMGHDKMYWYQQDPGMELHLIHYSYGVNSTEKGDLSSESTVSRIRTEHFPLTLESARPSHTSQYLCASTKGGNTEAFFGQGTRLTVV.

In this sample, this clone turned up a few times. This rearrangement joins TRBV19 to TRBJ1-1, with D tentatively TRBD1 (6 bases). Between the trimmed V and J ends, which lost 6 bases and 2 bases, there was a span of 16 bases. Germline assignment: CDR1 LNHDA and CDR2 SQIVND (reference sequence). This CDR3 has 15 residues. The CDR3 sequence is CASRPRGGANTEAFF. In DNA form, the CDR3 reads TGTGCCAGTAGACCGCGAGGGGGGGCAAACACTGAAGCTTTCTTT.

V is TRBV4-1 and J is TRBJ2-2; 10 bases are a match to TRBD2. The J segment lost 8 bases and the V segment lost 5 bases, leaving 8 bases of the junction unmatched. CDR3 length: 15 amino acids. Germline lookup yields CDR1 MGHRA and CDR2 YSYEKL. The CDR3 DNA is TGCGCCAGCAGCAGACCTAGCGGGAGCAGGGGGGAGCTGTTTTTT. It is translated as CASSRPSGSRGELFF.

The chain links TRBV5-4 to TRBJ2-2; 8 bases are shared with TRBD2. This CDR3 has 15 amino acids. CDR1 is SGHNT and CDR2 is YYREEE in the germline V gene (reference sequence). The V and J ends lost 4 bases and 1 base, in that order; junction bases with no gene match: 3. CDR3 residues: CASSLGGGNTGELFF. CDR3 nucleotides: TGTGCCAGCAGCCTCGGGGGGGGGAACACCGGGGAGCTGTTTTTT.

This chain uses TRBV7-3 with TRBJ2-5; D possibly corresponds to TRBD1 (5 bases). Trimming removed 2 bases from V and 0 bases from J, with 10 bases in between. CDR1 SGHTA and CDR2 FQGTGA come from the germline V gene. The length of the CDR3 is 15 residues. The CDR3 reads CASSLSGQYQETQYF. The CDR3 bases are TGTGCCAGCAGCTTATCAGGGCAGTACCAAGAGACCCAGTACTTC.

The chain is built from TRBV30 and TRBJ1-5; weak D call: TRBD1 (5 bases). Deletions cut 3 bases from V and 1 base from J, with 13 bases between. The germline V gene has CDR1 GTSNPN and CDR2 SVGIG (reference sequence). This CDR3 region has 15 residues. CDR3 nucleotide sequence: TGTGCCTGGAGCGGGGAGGGGATCAGCAATCAGCCCCAGCATTTT. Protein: CAWSGEGISNQPQHF. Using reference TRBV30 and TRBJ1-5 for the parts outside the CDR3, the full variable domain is SQTIHQWPATLVQPVGSPLSLECTVEGTSNPNLYWYRQAAGRGLQLLFYSVGIGQISSEVPQNLSASRPQDRQFILSSKKLLLSDSGFYLCAWSGEGISNQPQHFGDGTRLSIL.

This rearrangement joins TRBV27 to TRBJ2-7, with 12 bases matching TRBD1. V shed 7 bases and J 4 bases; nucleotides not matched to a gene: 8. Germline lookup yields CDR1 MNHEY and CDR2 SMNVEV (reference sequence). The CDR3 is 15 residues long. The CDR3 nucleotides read TGTGCCAGCATTGGGGTGGGACAGGGGGCTTACGAGCAGTACTTC. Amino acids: CASIGVGQGAYEQYF.

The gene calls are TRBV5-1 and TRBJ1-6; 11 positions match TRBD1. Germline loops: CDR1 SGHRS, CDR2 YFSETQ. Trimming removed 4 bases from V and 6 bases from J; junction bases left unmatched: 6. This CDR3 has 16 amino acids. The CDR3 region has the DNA TGCGCCAGCAGCACATGGACAGGGGGCAGTAATTCACCCCTCCACTTT. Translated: CASSTWTGGSNSPLHF.